This is a list of T cell receptor beta chains from one sample in a study of CD8+ T cells in alopecia areata. Produced via immunoSEQ multiplex PCR; TCRdb's table is partial and in-frame only. The data contain 150,000 to 200,000 clones, around 60% of them singletons. Material: CD4+ T cells sorted from blood, obtained at week 4, from a patient treated with tofacitinib. The receptors derive from a human donor with alopecia areata. CDR3s include the opening cysteine and the closing phenylalanine or tryptophan. A D gene is named only where the DNA matches it firmly. Not all rows give a size; the values are once, few, many and, for expanded clones, a class.

CDR3 length	J gene	V gene	D gene	clone size	CDR3 protein	CDR3 DNA
13	TRBJ1-5	TRBV29-1	NA	few	CSVEIGSNQPQHF	TGCAGCGTTGAAATAGGCAGCAATCAGCCCCAGCATTTT
14	TRBJ1-2	TRBV7-2	TRBD1	NA	CASSLLTGGYGYTF	TGTGCCAGCAGCTTACTAACAGGGGGGTACGGCTACACCTTC
15	TRBJ2-7	TRBV7-2	NA	NA	CASSLVAGTSYEQYF	TGTGCCAGCAGCTTAGTCGCCGGGACATCCTACGAGCAGTACTTC
15	TRBJ2-5	TRBV5-1	NA	once	CASRFFTGRGETQYF	TGCGCCAGCAGGTTCTTTACAGGTCGCGGGGAGACCCAGTACTTC
17	TRBJ2-6	TRBV7-2	NA	NA	CASSYGRTYSGANVLTF	TGTGCCAGCAGCTATGGACGGACTTACTCTGGGGCCAACGTCCTGACTTTC
13	TRBJ1-4	TRBV29-1	NA	few	CSVVGRANEKLFF	TGCAGCGTTGTGGGACGGGCAAATGAAAAACTGTTTTTT
15	TRBJ1-6	TRBV30	NA	few	CAWRMGAGDYSPLHF	TGTGCCTGGAGGATGGGGGCAGGGGATTATTCACCCCTCCACTTT
13	TRBJ2-7	TRBV7-2	NA	NA	CASSLYGSYEQYF	TGTGCCAGCAGCTTGTACGGAAGCTACGAGCAGTACTTC
15	TRBJ2-1	TRBV25-1	NA	NA	CASSRTVIPTNEQFF	TGTGCCAGCAGTCGGACAGTAATTCCTACAAATGAGCAGTTCTTC
15	TRBJ2-1	TRBV29-1	TRBD1	NA	CSLAEGQGVYNEQFF	TGCAGCCTTGCAGAGGGACAGGGGGTATACAATGAGCAGTTCTTC
12	TRBJ1-4	TRBV29-1	NA	NA	CSVDGVGEKLFF	TGCAGCGTTGACGGGGTAGGGGAAAAACTGTTTTTT
17	TRBJ2-3	TRBV27	TRBD2	NA	CASSLELVRGVQDTQYF	TGTGCCAGCAGCCTCGAGCTGGTGCGGGGGGTTCAAGATACGCAGTATTTT
12	TRBJ2-1	TRBV29-1	NA	few	CSVENSDNEQFF	TGCAGCGTTGAGAACAGCGACAATGAGCAGTTCTTC
14	TRBJ2-2	TRBV25-1	NA	NA	CASSARGYTGELFF	TGTGCCAGCAGTGCCCGGGGGTACACCGGGGAGCTGTTTTTT
16	TRBJ2-6	TRBV4-2	NA	NA	CASSQDQGSGANVLTF	TGTGCCAGCAGCCAAGATCAGGGCTCTGGGGCCAACGTCCTGACTTTC
13	TRBJ1-2	TRBV7-2	NA	NA	CASSLVSGDGYTF	TGTGCCAGCAGCTTAGTCTCGGGGGATGGCTACACCTTC
13	TRBJ1-2	TRBV5-6	NA	NA	CASSTQPTYSYTF	TGTGCCAGCAGCACACAACCCACCTATAGCTACACCTTC
18	TRBJ2-3	TRBV4-2	NA	NA	CASSQDLRRFSGTDTQYF	TGTGCCAGCAGCCAAGATCTCCGGAGGTTCTCGGGCACAGATACGCAGTATTTT
15	TRBJ2-3	TRBV7-2	TRBD2	NA	CASRPTGGPGDTQYF	TGTGCCAGCAGGCCTACGGGGGGGCCGGGAGATACGCAGTATTTT
11	TRBJ2-5	TRBV29-1	NA	NA	CSVERGETQYF	TGCAGCGTTGAGCGGGGCGAGACCCAGTACTTC
13	TRBJ1-5	TRBV28	TRBD1	NA	CASGTGVPQPQHF	TGTGCCAGCGGGACAGGGGTCCCTCAGCCCCAGCATTTT
13	TRBJ2-3	TRBV29-1	NA	NA	CSVLGTVTDTQYF	TGCAGCGTTCTCGGGACGGTGACAGATACGCAGTATTTT
13	TRBJ2-7	TRBV9	NA	NA	CASSVEAGTEQYF	TGTGCCAGCAGCGTAGAAGCAGGGACCGAGCAGTACTTC
15	TRBJ2-1	TRBV5-6	NA	NA	CASSFRVTSYNEQFF	TGTGCCAGCAGCTTTAGAGTTACCTCCTACAATGAGCAGTTCTTC
15	TRBJ1-2	TRBV9	NA	NA	CASSPSHSGTSSYTF	TGTGCCAGCAGCCCTAGCCATTCCGGGACCTCAAGCTACACCTTC
13	TRBJ2-7	TRBV9	TRBD1	few	CASSRDSNYEQYF	TGTGCCAGCAGCCGGGACAGTAATTACGAGCAGTACTTC
12	TRBJ1-2	TRBV7-9	NA	few	CASSSLNYGYTF	TGTGCCAGCAGCTCCCTTAACTATGGCTACACCTTC
11	TRBJ2-7	TRBV29-1	NA	few	CSVVGGYEQYF	TGCAGCGTTGTAGGGGGATACGAGCAGTACTTC
14	TRBJ1-1	TRBV7-9	NA	few	CASSYGREESEAFF	TGTGCCAGCAGCTACGGACGGGAGGAATCTGAAGCTTTCTTT
11	TRBJ2-7	TRBV29-1	NA	NA	CSVMQSYEQYF	TGCAGCGTCATGCAGAGTTACGAGCAGTACTTC
13	TRBJ1-6	TRBV30	NA	NA	CAWSVRGSRPLHF	TGTGCCTGGAGTGTAAGGGGGTCAAGACCCCTCCACTTT
15	TRBJ2-7	TRBV15	TRBD1	NA	CATSRVWTGGYEQYF	TGTGCCACCAGCAGAGTGTGGACAGGGGGATACGAGCAGTACTTC
13	TRBJ1-1	TRBV28	TRBD1	few	CASSRLQGIEAFF	TGTGCCAGCAGTAGACTACAGGGGATTGAAGCTTTCTTT